These 21 T cell receptor beta chains share one sample of origin, sequenced in a study of blood T cell repertoires in COVID-19. The protocol was immunoSEQ multiplex PCR, while the TCRdb copy is restricted to in-frame clones and leaves out a portion. The sample comprises around 230,000 clones, roughly 91% of which are singletons, and 4% rests with the top ten. Input material: PBMCs or T cells enriched from blood (not recorded which). These receptors all stem from a woman in her 30s with acute COVID-19.

In this sample, this clone turned up once. The rearrangement uses TRBV9 and TRBJ2-5; D remains unclear. This CDR3 region has 15 residues. Trimming cost V 4 bases and J 4 bases, with 17 bases left between them. Germline-derived CDR1 and CDR2 are SGDLS and YYNGEE. The chain's CDR3 is CASSPLGPNRETQYF. DNA for the CDR3: TGTGCCAGCAGCCCCCTGGGCCCCAACCGAGAGACCCAGTACTTC. Drawing the rest from reference TRBV9 and TRBJ2-5, the complete variable domain is DSGVTQTPKHLITATGQRVTLRCSPRSGDLSVYWYQQSLDQGLQFLIQYYNGEERAKGNILERFSAQQFPDLHSELNLSSLELGDSALYFCASSPLGPNRETQYFGPGTRLLVL.

V and J are TRBV2 and TRBJ2-1, with a tentative D call TRBD1 (5 bases). This CDR3 region has 15 residues. Germline-derived CDR1 and CDR2 are SNHLY and FYNNEI. Trimming pared 1 base from V and 5 bases from J, leaving 12 bases between. Here the CDR3 DNA reads TGTGCCAGCAGTGAAGGGCAGGGAAGGCACAATGAGCAGTTCTTC. Protein: CASSEGQGRHNEQFF. Full variable domain (remainder filled in from reference TRBV2 and TRBJ2-1): EPEVTQTPSHQVTQMGQEVILRCVPISNHLYFYWYRQILGQKVEFLVSFYNNEISEKSEIFDDQFSVERPDGSNFTLKIRSTKLEDSAMYFCASSEGQGRHNEQFFGPGTRLTVL.

The V and J genes are TRBV5-1 and TRBJ2-1; 16 bases are a match to TRBD2. CDR3 size: 17 residues. Germline CDR1 reads SGHRS; CDR2 reads YFSETQ. V lost 3 bases and J lost 4; bases outside the gene matches: 4. This CDR3 is CASSSGLAGGIYNEQFF. For the CDR3, the DNA is TGCGCCAGCAGCTCGGGACTAGCGGGGGGGATATACAATGAGCAGTTCTTC.

The V gene is TRBV7-3, the J gene TRBJ2-2, with TRBD1 identical over 7 bases. Germline CDR1 SGHTA, CDR2 FQGTGA. The length of the CDR3 is 16 residues. V was clipped by 1 base and J by 6 bases; unmatched bases: 8. CDR3 bases: TGTGCCAGCAGCTTAAAACGACAGGGAGAGGCCGGGGAGCTGTTTTTT. It specifies CASSLKRQGEAGELFF.

This sequence joins TRBV29-1 and TRBJ1-5, with TRBD1 matching 8 bases. The CDR3 runs 13 residues. Germline lookup yields CDR1 SQVTM and CDR2 ANQGSEA. The junction had 8 bases not matched to a gene; V was cut back by 6 bases and J by 7 bases. The CDR3 region has the DNA TGCAGCGTATTGACAGGGGAGGGACAGCCCCAGCATTTT. The encoded protein is CSVLTGEGQPQHF.

V usage is TRBV10-3 and J usage is TRBJ2-7; D may be TRBD2 (6 bases). The CDR3 loop spans 14 amino acids. CDR1 ENHRY and CDR2 SYGVKD come from the germline V gene. Trimming stripped 7 bases from V and 2 bases from J, with 15 bases between. This CDR3 is CAINRGSGTYEQYF. CDR3 in DNA: TGTGCCATCAACCGAGGTAGCGGAACCTACGAGCAGTACTTC.

V usage is TRBV11-3 and J usage is TRBJ2-1; D call uncertain. Germline V lookup: CDR1 SGHNT, CDR2 YENEEA. V was trimmed by 6 bases and J by 5 bases, leaving 8 bases between them. CDR3 length: 12 amino acids. The CDR3 coding sequence is TGTGCCAGCAGTTACACAGACAATGAGCAGTTCTTC. This encodes CASSYTDNEQFF.

The chain combines TRBV14 with TRBJ1-2; tentative D call: TRBD1 (5 bases). The CDR3 is made up of 14 amino acids. Trimming shortened V by 4 bases and J by 2 bases, and 11 bases separated the two germline ends. Germline values: CDR1 SGHDN, CDR2 FVKESK. The CDR3 nucleotides read TGTGCCAGCAGCCCGATGGGGGGGAACTATGGCTACACCTTC. It yields the protein CASSPMGGNYGYTF.

The genes are TRBV30 and TRBJ2-5; no reliable D call. The CDR3 length is 13 residues. Germline V CDR1 and CDR2: GTSNPN, SVGIG (reference sequence). Trimming left V 1 base short and J 1 base short, with 7 bases between. The CDR3 DNA sequence: TGTGCCTGGAGTGATCAGGTCCAAGAGACCCAGTACTTC. Protein: CAWSDQVQETQYF.

The chain is built from TRBV6-5 and TRBJ2-3, with 7 bases matching TRBD2. CDR1 MNHEY and CDR2 SVGAGI come from the germline V gene. After removal of 6 bases from V and 2 bases from J, the junction contained 5 bases not matched to a gene. CDR3 length equals 14 residues. As DNA, the CDR3 is TGTGCCAGCAGCTCCGGGACTACCACAGATACGCAGTATTTT. Translating it yields CASSSGTTTDTQYF.

The CDR3 nucleotides read TGTGCCACCAGTGATTATAATAGCAATCAGCCCCAGCATTTT. Its protein is CATSDYNSNQPQHF. The rearrangement joins TRBV24-1 to TRBJ1-5, with D unresolved. Trimming left V 2 bases short and J 0 bases short, with 4 bases between. CDR3 length: 14 amino acids. Germline loops: CDR1 KGHDR, CDR2 SFDVKD.

Written as DNA, the CDR3 is TGTGCCAGCACCCCCGCTGCGGGGGGTACCTACGAGCAGTACTTC. This sequence encodes CASTPAAGGTYEQYF. The chain has TRBV6-5 and TRBJ2-7, with 8 positions matching TRBD2. V lost 7 bases and J lost 2; bases outside the gene matches: 10. CDR1 and CDR2 (germline): MNHEY, SVGAGI. This CDR3 contains 15 residues.

There are a few counts of this clone. V usage is TRBV3-1 (or the pseudogene TRBV3-2) and J usage is TRBJ2-7; 9 nucleotides line up with TRBD1. This CDR3 is built from 15 residues. Germline V gives CDR1 LGHDT, CDR2 YNNKEL (reference sequence). The ends lost 2 bases at V and 5 bases at J; junction bases unmatched: 7. The CDR3 bases are TGTGCCAGCAGCCAATCCGGGACAGGGATCCACGAGCAGTACTTC. Its protein product is CASSQSGTGIHEQYF.

This rearrangement joins TRBV18 to TRBJ2-7; D perhaps matches TRBD2 (6 bases). Germline CDR1 is KGHSH and CDR2 is LQKENI. The CDR3 covers 14 residues. Trimming took 1 base from V and 2 from J, leaving 9 bases between them. DNA for the CDR3: TGTGCCAGCTCACCACGGGGGGAAACCTACGAGCAGTACTTC. Protein: CASSPRGETYEQYF.

V is TRBV29-1 and J is TRBJ1-1, with 8 bases that match TRBD1. This CDR3 spans 13 amino acids. V trimming: 7 bases; J trimming: 4 bases; junction bases outside the gene matches: 8. Germline CDR1 SQVTM, CDR2 ANQGSEA. CDR3 sequence reads: CSDHNRGTTEAFF. The CDR3 coding sequence is TGCAGCGATCACAACAGGGGGACCACTGAAGCTTTCTTT.

The V call is TRBV10-3, the J call TRBJ1-2; 7 bases align to TRBD1. The germline V gene encodes CDR1 ENHRY and CDR2 SYGVKD. The CDR3 spans 13 residues. Trimming cost V 2 bases and J 6 bases; bases outside gene matches: 3. The CDR3 DNA reads as TGTGCCATCAGTGAGGCAGGGGGTGATGGCTACACCTTC. It codes for CAISEAGGDGYTF.

The rearrangement joins TRBV10-3 to TRBJ1-4; 7 positions agree with TRBD1. The J segment lost 8 bases and the V segment lost 6 bases, leaving 15 bases of the junction unmatched. Germline-derived CDR1 and CDR2 are ENHRY and SYGVKD. CDR3 size: 16 residues. The CDR3 here is CAISDRGQAAEEKLFF. The CDR3 DNA is TGTGCCATCAGCGATCGTGGACAGGCGGCGGAGGAAAAACTGTTTTTT.

The gene calls are TRBV28 and TRBJ1-2; no firm D call. The germline CDR1 and CDR2 sequences are MDHEN and SYDVKM. The CDR3 contains 15 residues. With 4 bases removed from V and 2 bases from J, the gap between germline ends came to 14 bases. CDR3: CASSYPLTENYGYTF. The CDR3 DNA reads TGTGCCAGCAGTTACCCACTGACTGAGAACTATGGCTACACCTTC.

The J gene is TRBJ1-2, the V gene TRBV4-1; TRBD1 might be the D (6 bases). Trimming removed 2 bases at V and 5 bases at J, with 12 bases between. The CDR3 is 14 amino acids. The V gene's germline CDR1 is MGHRA and CDR2 YSYEKL. CDR3 residues: CASSQPGDWYGYTF. Here the CDR3 DNA reads TGCGCCAGCAGCCAACCAGGGGATTGGTATGGCTACACCTTC.

The genes are TRBV14 and TRBJ1-2, with 8 positions matching TRBD1. Germline V gene sequence: CDR1 SGHDN, CDR2 FVKESK. This CDR3 comprises 15 residues. The J segment lost 4 bases and the V segment lost 3 bases, leaving 7 bases of the junction unmatched. This chain's CDR3 is CASSQRTGRGYGYTF. CDR3 nucleotide sequence: TGTGCCAGCAGCCAGAGGACAGGGAGGGGCTATGGCTACACCTTC.

The rearrangement links TRBV18 to TRBJ1-1; 8 positions agree with TRBD1. Germline V gene data show CDR1 as KGHSH and CDR2 as LQKENI. V trimming: 3 bases; J trimming: 5 bases; junction bases outside the gene matches: 14. This CDR3 spans 17 amino acids. CDR3 in DNA: TGTGCCAGCTCACCGCAGGGGGCAGGGTTGGGGTCGACTGAAGCTTTCTTT. Its protein product is CASSPQGAGLGSTEAFF.